The clone carrying this T cell receptor beta chain was seen a handful of times. Its antigen remains unidentified. TCRdb re-analysed the 5' RACE reads in MiXCR, keeping a single row per CDR3 protein. The data contain about 150,000 distinct CDR3 sequences, about a third of them singletons. CDR1 SNHLY and CDR2 FYNNEI come from the germline V gene. This CDR3 spans 14 amino acids. Trimming removed 6 bases from V and 0 bases from J, with 9 bases in between. This entry belongs to a study of CD8 T cells in ankylosing spondylitis. The study's findings and limits: Significant enrichment of disease-linked clones was reported in matched ankylosing spondylitis synovial fluid. There was a TCR beta motif, made of several highly homologous variants, that appeared characteristic of ankylosing spondylitis blood.

The source of this sequence is a male donor with ankylosing spondylitis. The chain links TRBV2 to TRBJ1-5; possibly TRBD1 for D (5 bases). Specimen: synovial fluid, either unsorted or a sorted T cell fraction (not recorded which). CDR3 loop: CASSPDSSNQPQHF. For the CDR3, the DNA is TGTGCCAGCAGCCCAGACAGTAGCAATCAGCCCCAGCATTTT.